These T cell receptor beta chains were read from a single sample in a study of blood T cell repertoires in COVID-19. Sequenced by immunoSEQ multiplex PCR; TCRdb stores in-frame clones only, minus some. The top ten clones hold 10% of a sample with 100,000 to 150,000 clones, 70% to 90% of them seen once. The sequencing input was peripheral blood. The receptor source for this set is a man over 45 with acute or convalescent COVID-19. The CDR3 runs from the conserved cysteine through the conserved F or W. D genes are given only for firm matches. Clone size is given for some rows only: seen once, a few or many times, or a class if the clone is expanded.

cdr3_nt: TGTGCCACCAGCAGGATACAGGGTCGGACTGCAACTACCTATGGCTACACCTTC
cdr3_aa: CATSRIQGRTATTYGYTF
j_call: TRBJ1-2
v_call: TRBV15
clone_size: once
d_call: -

cdr3_nt: TGTGCCAGCACCTTAGGGTTTGGAGCCGGGGAGCTGTTTTTT
cdr3_aa: CASTLGFGAGELFF
j_call: TRBJ2-2
v_call: TRBV11-2
clone_size: -
d_call: -

cdr3_nt: TGCGCCAGCAGCTTCGACAGGGGATTCTATGGCTACACCTTC
cdr3_aa: CASSFDRGFYGYTF
j_call: TRBJ1-2
v_call: TRBV5-1
clone_size: -
d_call: TRBD1

cdr3_nt: TGTGCCAGCAAGGACAGCTTGAACACTGAAGCTTTCTTT
cdr3_aa: CASKDSLNTEAFF
j_call: TRBJ1-1
v_call: TRBV5-6
clone_size: -
d_call: -

cdr3_nt: TGTGCCAGCAACATTAACCCCCAAGAGACCCAGTACTTC
cdr3_aa: CASNINPQETQYF
j_call: TRBJ2-5
v_call: TRBV2
clone_size: -
d_call: -

cdr3_nt: TGCGCCAGCAGCCCCCAAGGCCAGGGGGCTAGGTATGGCTACACCTTC
cdr3_aa: CASSPQGQGARYGYTF
j_call: TRBJ1-2
v_call: TRBV4-1
clone_size: -
d_call: TRBD1

cdr3_nt: TGTGCCAGCAGCTTAGAGCGTGGAAACACCATATATTTT
cdr3_aa: CASSLERGNTIYF
j_call: TRBJ1-3
v_call: TRBV7-2
clone_size: few
d_call: -

cdr3_nt: TGCGCCAGCAGCTTGGAGCGGGGTCAGCCCCAGCATTTT
cdr3_aa: CASSLERGQPQHF
j_call: TRBJ1-5
v_call: TRBV5-1
clone_size: once
d_call: -

cdr3_nt: TGTGCCAGCAGCGTAGAGGATATCCGGGGGGGGCGCGGCACTGAAGCTTTCTTT
cdr3_aa: CASSVEDIRGGRGTEAFF
j_call: TRBJ1-1
v_call: TRBV9
clone_size: -
d_call: -

cdr3_nt: TGCGCCAGCAGTGGGGGGCCCGGTGGGACTAATGAAAAACTGTTTTTT
cdr3_aa: CASSGGPGGTNEKLFF
j_call: TRBJ1-4
v_call: TRBV10-1
clone_size: -
d_call: -

cdr3_nt: TGTGCCAGTTCTCGGTTCCGGGGAGAGGATGAAAAACTGTTTTTT
cdr3_aa: CASSRFRGEDEKLFF
j_call: TRBJ1-4
v_call: TRBV19
clone_size: -
d_call: -

cdr3_nt: TGTGCCAGTCACAGGAGAATCTATGGCTACACCTTC
cdr3_aa: CASHRRIYGYTF
j_call: TRBJ1-2
v_call: TRBV28
clone_size: -
d_call: -

cdr3_nt: TGTGCCAGCACCGCAGACAGGCGGCCCTACGAGCAGTACTTC
cdr3_aa: CASTADRRPYEQYF
j_call: TRBJ2-7
v_call: TRBV6-5
clone_size: once
d_call: -

cdr3_nt: TGCAGCGTTGAGGGCCGACAGGGTGGAGGGTACGAGCAGTACTTC
cdr3_aa: CSVEGRQGGGYEQYF
j_call: TRBJ2-7
v_call: TRBV29-1
clone_size: -
d_call: -

cdr3_nt: TGTGCCAGCAGCGTAGAGGGGCGGCCGAACACTGAAGCTTTCTTT
cdr3_aa: CASSVEGRPNTEAFF
j_call: TRBJ1-1
v_call: TRBV9
clone_size: -
d_call: -

cdr3_nt: TGTGCCAGCAGTCCCCCTCCCCTAGCGGGGGGTACGCAGTATTTT
cdr3_aa: CASSPPPLAGGTQYF
j_call: TRBJ2-3
v_call: TRBV28
clone_size: -
d_call: TRBD2

cdr3_nt: TGTGCCAGCAGCTTAAGATATGGGCGGGGCCGTCACACCGGGGAGCTGTTTTTT
cdr3_aa: CASSLRYGRGRHTGELFF
j_call: TRBJ2-2
v_call: TRBV7-9
clone_size: -
d_call: -

cdr3_nt: TGTGCCAGCAGCCGAAGAGGGTCCGGGGAGCTGTTTTTT
cdr3_aa: CASSRRGSGELFF
j_call: TRBJ2-2
v_call: TRBV3-1/TRBV3-2
clone_size: -
d_call: -

cdr3_nt: TGTGCCACCAGCGGAACTAGCGGTTTCACCGGGGAGCTGTTTTTT
cdr3_aa: CATSGTSGFTGELFF
j_call: TRBJ2-2
v_call: TRBV24-1
clone_size: -
d_call: TRBD2

cdr3_nt: TGTGCCAGCAGCTTAGCGATAAGGGGGACTGAAGCTTTCTTT
cdr3_aa: CASSLAIRGTEAFF
j_call: TRBJ1-1
v_call: TRBV7-9
clone_size: -
d_call: -

cdr3_nt: TGTGCCAGCAGTCTGTGGGACAGGGGGCGATTTGGGGAGCTGTTTTTT
cdr3_aa: CASSLWDRGRFGELFF
j_call: TRBJ2-2
v_call: TRBV28
clone_size: -
d_call: TRBD1

cdr3_nt: TGTGCCAGCAGCCCCGGACAGATGAACACTGAAGCTTTCTTT
cdr3_aa: CASSPGQMNTEAFF
j_call: TRBJ1-1
v_call: TRBV7-3
clone_size: -
d_call: -

cdr3_nt: TGCAGTGCTAGACAATTTACTGAAGCTTTCTTT
cdr3_aa: CSARQFTEAFF
j_call: TRBJ1-1
v_call: TRBV20-1
clone_size: -
d_call: -

cdr3_nt: TGCGCCAGCAGCCCTCGGACAGGGGTTGAAGCTTTCTTT
cdr3_aa: CASSPRTGVEAFF
j_call: TRBJ1-1
v_call: TRBV4-1
clone_size: many
d_call: TRBD1

cdr3_nt: TGTGCCAGCAGCCCCAGGGACAATGGGTATCAGCCCCAGCATTTT
cdr3_aa: CASSPRDNGYQPQHF
j_call: TRBJ1-5
v_call: TRBV28
clone_size: -
d_call: -

cdr3_nt: TGTGCCAGCAGCGCAGCCGGGACAGGGTCCAATTCACCCCTCCACTTT
cdr3_aa: CASSAAGTGSNSPLHF
j_call: TRBJ1-6
v_call: TRBV5-4
clone_size: -
d_call: TRBD1

cdr3_nt: TGTGCCATCAGTGAAATAACTAGCTCTGGCGAGCAGTACTTC
cdr3_aa: CAISEITSSGEQYF
j_call: TRBJ2-7
v_call: TRBV10-3
clone_size: once
d_call: -

cdr3_nt: TGTGCCTGGAGTATGGGACTGGGGGAAAAACTGTTTTTT
cdr3_aa: CAWSMGLGEKLFF
j_call: TRBJ1-4
v_call: TRBV30
clone_size: -
d_call: -

cdr3_nt: TGTGCCAGCAGCCAAGACTGGGGAACTAGCGGGATAAAAAATGAGCAGTTCTTC
cdr3_aa: CASSQDWGTSGIKNEQFF
j_call: TRBJ2-1
v_call: TRBV14
clone_size: -
d_call: TRBD2

cdr3_nt: TGCGCCAGCAGCCGATCCGGGTTCTCTGAAGCTTTCTTT
cdr3_aa: CASSRSGFSEAFF
j_call: TRBJ1-1
v_call: TRBV4-1
clone_size: -
d_call: -

cdr3_nt: TGTGCCAGCAGCTACCGACTCGGATTGTACTTC
cdr3_aa: CASSYRLGLYF
j_call: TRBJ2-7
v_call: TRBV7-8
clone_size: -
d_call: -

cdr3_nt: TGTGCCAGCAGTTTGGGCCGAACATACAATGAGCAGTTCTTC
cdr3_aa: CASSLGRTYNEQFF
j_call: TRBJ2-1
v_call: TRBV28
clone_size: -
d_call: -

cdr3_nt: TGTGCCAGCAGCTTAGAAAGACTAGCGGGCCACAATGAGCAGTTCTTC
cdr3_aa: CASSLERLAGHNEQFF
j_call: TRBJ2-1
v_call: TRBV11-2
clone_size: few
d_call: TRBD2

cdr3_nt: TGTGCCTGTTCGGGACTAGCGGGGGGACACAGCGTCACAGATACGCAGTATTTT
cdr3_aa: CACSGLAGGHSVTDTQYF
j_call: TRBJ2-3
v_call: TRBV30
clone_size: once
d_call: TRBD2

cdr3_nt: TGTGCCAGTAGTATAGGTTGGGGACAGGGCCACGAGCAGTACTTC
cdr3_aa: CASSIGWGQGHEQYF
j_call: TRBJ2-7
v_call: TRBV19
clone_size: few
d_call: TRBD1

cdr3_nt: TGTGCCAGCAGCTCCTATCCGGACATTTCCTACGAGCAGTACTTC
cdr3_aa: CASSSYPDISYEQYF
j_call: TRBJ2-7
v_call: TRBV7-6
clone_size: -
d_call: -

cdr3_nt: TGTGCCAGCAGCTTAGATCAGGGTAAGGCTGAAGCTTTCTTT
cdr3_aa: CASSLDQGKAEAFF
j_call: TRBJ1-1
v_call: TRBV11-2
clone_size: -
d_call: -

cdr3_nt: TGTGCCAGCAGACGGACAGGGAACACCGGGGAGCTGTTTTTT
cdr3_aa: CASRRTGNTGELFF
j_call: TRBJ2-2
v_call: TRBV5-4
clone_size: once
d_call: TRBD1

cdr3_nt: TGTGCCAGCAGCTTAAACACAGGGGCGAATGAGCAGTTCTTC
cdr3_aa: CASSLNTGANEQFF
j_call: TRBJ2-1
v_call: TRBV7-3
clone_size: -
d_call: TRBD1

cdr3_nt: TGTGCCAGCAGTTACGGCCTAGGGAGTAATTCACCCCTCCACTTT
cdr3_aa: CASSYGLGSNSPLHF
j_call: TRBJ1-6
v_call: TRBV6-5
clone_size: few
d_call: -

cdr3_nt: TGTGCTAGCAGCTTAGGTGCCAGCGTACAAGAGACCCAGTACTTC
cdr3_aa: CASSLGASVQETQYF
j_call: TRBJ2-5
v_call: TRBV7-7
clone_size: -
d_call: -

cdr3_nt: TGTGCCATCAGCCCGGTGGCAGGTAACGCCTACGAGCAGTACTTC
cdr3_aa: CAISPVAGNAYEQYF
j_call: TRBJ2-7
v_call: TRBV10-3
clone_size: -
d_call: -

cdr3_nt: TGTGCCAGCAGCGTACAGGGGGGCACTGAAGCTTTCTTT
cdr3_aa: CASSVQGGTEAFF
j_call: TRBJ1-1
v_call: TRBV7-3
clone_size: -
d_call: TRBD1

cdr3_nt: TGTGCCAGCAGACCAACCCAGGGCCCCGAGCAGTACTTC
cdr3_aa: CASRPTQGPEQYF
j_call: TRBJ2-7
v_call: TRBV7-8
clone_size: -
d_call: -

cdr3_nt: TGTGCTAGTGGCCCGCGACAGGGGCTCGGAGTTGAGCAGTACTTC
cdr3_aa: CASGPRQGLGVEQYF
j_call: TRBJ2-7
v_call: TRBV12-5
clone_size: -
d_call: TRBD1

cdr3_nt: TGTGCCAGCAGTTCTGGACAGGGGGACAGGTCACCCCTCCACTTT
cdr3_aa: CASSSGQGDRSPLHF
j_call: TRBJ1-6
v_call: TRBV27
clone_size: -
d_call: TRBD1

cdr3_nt: TGTGCCAGCAGCCAGCAGGGTGGTGAAAAACTGTTTTTT
cdr3_aa: CASSQQGGEKLFF
j_call: TRBJ1-4
v_call: TRBV14
clone_size: -
d_call: -

cdr3_nt: TGTGCCAGCACCGAACGGGGGGCTGAAGCTTTCTTT
cdr3_aa: CASTERGAEAFF
j_call: TRBJ1-1
v_call: TRBV28
clone_size: -
d_call: -

cdr3_nt: TGTGCCAGCAGCCCACTACTGATGAACACCATATATTTT
cdr3_aa: CASSPLLMNTIYF
j_call: TRBJ1-3
v_call: TRBV7-2
clone_size: -
d_call: -

cdr3_nt: TGTGCCAGCAGCTCCCCTGACAGTTTTTATAGCAATCAGCCCCAGCATTTT
cdr3_aa: CASSSPDSFYSNQPQHF
j_call: TRBJ1-5
v_call: TRBV6-2/TRBV6-3
clone_size: -
d_call: -

cdr3_nt: TGTGCCAGTCGATCACGGGGGGACAGGGGAATCTATGGCTACACCTTC
cdr3_aa: CASRSRGDRGIYGYTF
j_call: TRBJ1-2
v_call: TRBV19
clone_size: once
d_call: TRBD1